The following is a T cell receptor beta chain sequence with its context. Its antigen is not identified. The data were taken from a study of graft-versus-host responses after intestinal transplantation. About the research overall: Each recipient received anti-thymocyte globulin induction, then tacrolimus and steroids for approximately three years. Study results and caveats: Among recipient marrow samples, GvH clones were found; some appeared first in ileum or blood. High graft-versus-host to host-versus-graft T cell clonal ratios marked allografts of patients with graft-donor macrochimerism. Levels of circulating GvH clones at their peak were associated with early post-transplant HvG declines.

The method was immunoSEQ multiplex PCR; TCRdb's version includes in-frame clones alone and lacks a portion of them. The table lists 60,000 to 75,000 clones, around 92% of them singletons. Sequenced here: unstimulated CD8+ T cells sorted from spleen or lymph node cells, sampled before intestinal transplant. This clonotype was sampled from a human donor who received an intestinal transplant.

The CDR3 loop is CASSLGASTDTQYF. The CDR3 DNA is TGCGCCAGCAGCTTGGGGGCTAGCACAGATACGCAGTATTTT. V is TRBV5-1 and J is TRBJ2-3; D ambiguous. Trimming cost V 0 bases and J 0 bases, with 5 bases left between them. This CDR3 spans 14 amino acids. The germline CDR1 and CDR2 sequences are SGHRS and YFSETQ.